The 2 T cell receptor beta chains below all came from one sample that was sequenced in a study of blood T cell repertoires in COVID-19. Produced via immunoSEQ multiplex PCR; TCRdb's table is partial and in-frame only. The table includes 200,000 to 250,000 clones, 70% to 90% detected once. The sample taken for sequencing was peripheral blood. Every receptor here comes from a human donor in a cohort sampled during active COVID-19.

This chain joins TRBV28 and TRBJ1-2; 8 positions match TRBD1. CDR1 and CDR2 from the germline V gene are MDHEN and SYDVKM. The CDR3 has 14 amino acids. The trim removed 8 bases at V and 8 bases at J, leaving 13 bases unmatched. In DNA, the CDR3 is TGTGCCAGCGGAATACTTCAGGGGGCGGACGGCTACACCTTC. Amino acids: CASGILQGADGYTF.

The V call is TRBV18, the J call TRBJ2-7; tentative D call: TRBD1 (5 bases). The CDR3 has 12 residues. In germline, CDR1 is KGHSH, CDR2 LQKENI. V gave up 4 bases and J gave up 6 bases, with 10 bases separating them. DNA for the CDR3: TGTGCCAGCTCACTAGGGGCAGTCGAGCAGTACTTC. It specifies CASSLGAVEQYF.